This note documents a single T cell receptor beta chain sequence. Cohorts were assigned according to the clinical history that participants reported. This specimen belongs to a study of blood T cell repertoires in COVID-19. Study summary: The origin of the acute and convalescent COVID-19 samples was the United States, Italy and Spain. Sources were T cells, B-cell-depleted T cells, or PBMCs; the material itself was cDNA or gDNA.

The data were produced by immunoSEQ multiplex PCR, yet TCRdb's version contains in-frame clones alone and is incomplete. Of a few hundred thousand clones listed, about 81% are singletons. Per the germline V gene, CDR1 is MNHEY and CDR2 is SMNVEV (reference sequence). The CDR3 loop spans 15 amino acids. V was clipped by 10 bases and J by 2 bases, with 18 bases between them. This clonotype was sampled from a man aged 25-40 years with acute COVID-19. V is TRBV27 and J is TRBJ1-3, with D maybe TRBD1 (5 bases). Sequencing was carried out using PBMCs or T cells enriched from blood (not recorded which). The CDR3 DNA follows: TGTGCCACCCAACCCGGGGGGAAAGCTGGAAACACCATATATTTT. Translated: CATQPGGKAGNTIYF.